This T cell receptor (beta chain) was sequenced for a study of T cell responses to AZD1222 COVID-19 vaccine. Germline trimming cut 4 bases from V and 4 bases from J; bases unmatched to any gene: 6. The CDR3 contains 15 residues. Germline CDR1 is MNHEY and CDR2 is SVGAGI. Assay: immunoSEQ multiplex PCR; the TCRdb copy retains only in-frame clones and omits some. The sample has 120,000 to 150,000 clones; more than 70% are singletons. The chain combines TRBV6-5 with TRBJ2-7; TRBD2 agrees at 11 bases. The sample was peripheral blood, taken on day 0 of AZD1222 vaccination. The TCR comes from an adult in good health. DNA for the CDR3: TGTGCCAGCAGTTCCACTAGCGGGGGCGCGTACGAGCAGTACTTC. This sequence encodes CASSSTSGGAYEQYF.